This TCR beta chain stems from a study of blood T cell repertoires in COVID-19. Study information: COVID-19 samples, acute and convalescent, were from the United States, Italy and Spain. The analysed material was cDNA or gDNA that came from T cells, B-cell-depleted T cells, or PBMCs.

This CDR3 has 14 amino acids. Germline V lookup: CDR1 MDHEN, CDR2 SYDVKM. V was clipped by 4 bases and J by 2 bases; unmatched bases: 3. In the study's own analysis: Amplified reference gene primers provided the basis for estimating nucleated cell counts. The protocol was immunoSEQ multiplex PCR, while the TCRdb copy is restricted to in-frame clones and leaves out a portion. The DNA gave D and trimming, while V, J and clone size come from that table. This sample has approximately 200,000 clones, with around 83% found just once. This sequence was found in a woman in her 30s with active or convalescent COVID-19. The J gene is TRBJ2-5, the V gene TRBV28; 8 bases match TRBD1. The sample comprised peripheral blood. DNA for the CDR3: TGTGCCAGCAGTTCCAGGGGGCTTCAAGAGACCCAGTACTTC. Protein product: CASSSRGLQETQYF.